These 29 T cell receptor beta chains share one sample of origin, sequenced in a study of blood T cell repertoires in COVID-19. This table comes from immunoSEQ multiplex PCR, and its TCRdb copy is limited to in-frame clones, with some not included. The profile shows 85,000 or so clones, about 96% of them singletons. Specimen: peripheral blood. Receptor source: a human donor with active COVID-19. The donor label of this sample is uncertain.

This rearrangement joins TRBV7-9 to TRBJ2-1, with 10 bases aligning to TRBD2. V lost 5 bases and J lost 7; bases outside the gene matches: 11. This CDR3 has 16 residues. Germline V gives CDR1 SEHNR, CDR2 FQNEAQ (reference sequence). CDR3: CASSERSGRALNEQFF. The CDR3 coding sequence is TGTGCCAGCAGCGAGAGAAGCGGGAGGGCCTTAAATGAGCAGTTCTTC.

The gene calls are TRBV4-3 and TRBJ2-1; 7 nucleotides align to TRBD2. CDR1 and CDR2 (germline): LGHNA, YSLEER. The junction had 5 bases not matched to a gene; V was cut back by 0 bases and J by 3 bases. This CDR3 spans 16 amino acids. The CDR3 DNA sequence: TGCGCCAGCAGCCAAGAGTCTAGCGGTTTCTACAATGAGCAGTTCTTC. This sequence encodes CASSQESSGFYNEQFF.

Comment on this clone: Germline and junction disagree at one end, which may indicate a read error. The chain recombines TRBV5-1 with TRBJ1-2; D possibly corresponds to TRBD1 (6 bases). The CDR3 length is 14 residues. Per the germline V gene, CDR1 is SGHRS and CDR2 is YFSETQ. The CDR3 spells CASSVQGVDYGYAF. The DNA for the CDR3 is TGCGCCAGCAGCGTACAGGGAGTCGACTATGGCTACGCCTTC.

In nucleotides, the CDR3 is TGTAAGGGGGGGTCCTACGAGCAGTACTTC. It yields the protein CKGGSYEQYF. The gene calls are TRBV28 and TRBJ2-7, with TRBD2 as a possible D gene (7 bases). This CDR3 comprises 10 residues. Germline V gene sequence: CDR1 MDHEN, CDR2 SYDVKM.

This clone was detected a few times. The chain carries TRBV7-7 and TRBJ2-7; D perhaps matches TRBD2 (5 bases). The CDR3 is 13 amino acids. The V end lost 5 bases, the J end lost 7 bases, and 15 bases lay between the germline ends. Germline CDR1 is SSHAT and CDR2 is FNYEAQ (reference sequence). In DNA form, the CDR3 reads TGTGCCAGCAGCGAGCGGCACGGCGTGGAGCAGTACTTC. Amino acids: CASSERHGVEQYF.

This chain connects TRBV14 to TRBJ1-2; unclear D gene. The CDR3 length is 16 residues. V gave up 5 bases and J gave up 2 bases, with 18 bases separating them. The germline V gene has CDR1 SGHDN and CDR2 FVKESK. The CDR3 loop is CASSIKSGRGNYGYTF. The CDR3 region has the DNA TGTGCCAGCAGCATAAAGTCGGGGAGAGGGAACTATGGCTACACCTTC.

This rearrangement joins TRBV27 to TRBJ1-2; D unresolved. Looked up from germline, CDR1 is MNHEY and CDR2 is SMNVEV (reference sequence). The CDR3 contains 14 residues. V lost 5 bases to trimming and J lost 3 bases, with 13 bases between them. The CDR3 DNA sequence: TGTGCCAGCAGTCCACGATTCGAGTACTATGGCTACACCTTC. This gives the protein CASSPRFEYYGYTF.

The chain links TRBV5-4 to TRBJ2-3, with a weak D call TRBD1 (6 bases). V lost 2 bases, J lost 5 bases, and 18 bases lay in between. The CDR3 covers 16 residues. Germline V gene lookup returns CDR1 SGHNT and CDR2 YYREEE (reference sequence). The CDR3 DNA is TGTGCCAGCAGCTTTGGGGATAGACAGGCCCTAGATACGCAGTATTTT. It yields the protein CASSFGDRQALDTQYF. Variable domain in full (rest from reference TRBV5-4 and TRBJ2-3): ETGVTQSPTHLIKTRGQQVTLRCSSQSGHNTVSWYQQALGQGPQFIFQYYREEENGRGNFPPRFSGLQFPNYSSELNVNALELDDSALYLCASSFGDRQALDTQYFGPGTRLTVL.

Concerning this clone: The same CDR3 can be traced to other DNA sequences in this sample. The chain combines TRBV3-1 (or the pseudogene TRBV3-2) with TRBJ2-7; 15 bases agree with TRBD2. After removal of 3 bases from V and 1 base from J, the junction contained 4 bases not matched to a gene. The CDR3 is 17 residues long. CDR1 and CDR2 (germline): LGHDT, YNNKEL (reference sequence). CDR3 sequence: CASSQGLAGGLSYEQYF. CDR3 coding DNA: TGTGCCAGCAGCCAGGGACTAGCGGGGGGACTATCCTACGAGCAGTACTTC.

V and J are TRBV3-1 (or the pseudogene TRBV3-2) and TRBJ1-3; a weak D match, TRBD1 (6 bases). Germline loops: CDR1 LGHDT, CDR2 YNNKEL (reference sequence). The V end was cut by 3 bases, the J end by 3 bases, with 9 bases between. CDR3 length equals 14 residues. CDR3 nucleotide sequence: TGTGCCAGCAGCCAGGGGACACTTGGAAACACCATATATTTT. This codes for CASSQGTLGNTIYF.

As DNA, the CDR3 is TGTGCCATCAGTGAGCCTTATACAGGGATTGGGAAAAACATTCAGTACTTC. Protein product: CAISEPYTGIGKNIQYF. The rearrangement joins TRBV10-3 to TRBJ2-4, with TRBD1 as a possible D gene (6 bases). From germline, CDR1 is ENHRY and CDR2 SYGVKD. Trimming took off 2 bases at V and 4 bases at J, with 18 bases between the two ends. The CDR3 has 17 residues.

The chain recombines TRBV11-2 with TRBJ2-3; 10 positions match TRBD2. This CDR3 region has 18 residues. CDR1 is SGHAT, CDR2 FQNNGV, per germline. V lost 5 bases, J lost 2 bases, and 13 bases stayed unmatched. CDR3 sequence: CASSLGASGSGFTDTQYF. CDR3 DNA: TGTGCCAGCAGCCTCGGGGCTAGCGGGAGCGGATTCACAGATACGCAGTATTTT. Full variable domain (rest looked up from reference TRBV11-2 and TRBJ2-3): EAGVAQSPRYKIIEKRQSVAFWCNPISGHATLYWYQQILGQGPKLLIQFQNNGVVDDSQLPKDRFSAERLKGVDSTLKIQPAKLEDSAVYLCASSLGASGSGFTDTQYFGPGTRLTVL.

CDR3 amino acids: CASGQRGQPFTEAFF. The CDR3 coding sequence is TGTGCTAGTGGCCAAAGGGGGCAACCGTTCACTGAAGCTTTCTTT. The J gene is TRBJ1-1, the V gene TRBV12-5; 7 bases align to TRBD1. The CDR3 totals 15 residues. In germline, CDR1 is LGHNT, CDR2 FRNRAP. Losses at the gene ends were 6 bases for V and 4 bases for J; bases not matched to a gene: 11.

This sequence joins TRBV18 and TRBJ2-3, with a weak D call TRBD1 (5 bases). The germline CDR1 and CDR2 sequences are KGHSH and LQKENI. The CDR3 consists of 16 residues. V gave up 2 bases and J gave up 6 bases, with 18 bases separating them. CDR3 protein: CASSPKGVRRGDTQYF. CDR3 sequence (DNA): TGTGCCAGCTCACCAAAAGGAGTCCGAAGGGGTGATACGCAGTATTTT.

This chain connects TRBV7-9 to TRBJ1-2; tentatively, D is TRBD1 (5 bases). The CDR3 has 14 amino acids. Germline CDR1 SEHNR, CDR2 FQNEAQ (reference sequence). V was trimmed by 4 bases and J by 2 bases, leaving 11 bases between them. The DNA for the CDR3 is TGTGCCAGCAGCTCAGTTGGGGGGAACTATGGCTACACCTTC. As protein: CASSSVGGNYGYTF.

The chain employs TRBV6-6 and TRBJ2-1; 12 positions match TRBD2. The J segment lost 3 bases and the V segment lost 5 bases, leaving 5 bases of the junction unmatched. The CDR3 sequence is 16 residues long. Per germline, CDR1 MNHNY and CDR2 SVGAGI (reference sequence). The CDR3 loop reads CASSRLAGDFYNEQFF. The CDR3 region has the DNA TGTGCCAGCAGTCGACTAGCGGGGGATTTCTACAATGAGCAGTTCTTC.

Written as DNA, the CDR3 is TGTGCCAGCAGTTTGAGCGTTGAAGCTTTCTTT. This translates into CASSLSVEAFF. The J gene is TRBJ1-1, the V gene TRBV12-3 or TRBV12-4; D uncertain. CDR3 length: 11 residues. The V end lost 3 bases, the J end lost 7 bases, and 6 bases lay between the germline ends.

The rearrangement uses TRBV11-2 and TRBJ2-7, with D possibly TRBD1 on 6 matching bases. Trimming pared 0 bases from V and 4 bases from J, leaving 10 bases between. CDR1 and CDR2 (germline): SGHAT, FQNNGV. The CDR3 sequence is 14 residues long. The CDR3 reads CASSLDRGGYEQYF. Written as DNA, the CDR3 is TGTGCCAGCAGCTTAGACAGGGGTGGGTACGAGCAGTACTTC.

The V call is TRBV3-1 (or the pseudogene TRBV3-2), the J call TRBJ2-2; TRBD2 aligns across 9 bases. V was pared by 3 bases and J by 10 bases, with 12 bases of the junction left unmatched. CDR3 size: 16 residues. From germline, CDR1 is LGHDT and CDR2 YNNKEL (reference sequence). The CDR3 DNA reads TGTGCCAGCAGCCAGGACTTTCGCGGGGGGGCCGAGGAGCTGTTTTTT. It translates to CASSQDFRGGAEELFF.

The rearrangement links TRBV11-3 to TRBJ2-7; perhaps TRBD1 as D (5 bases). The CDR3 is made up of 13 amino acids. V lost 4 bases and J lost 7, with 14 bases in between. Germline CDR1 reads SGHNT; CDR2 reads YENEEA. Here the CDR3 reads CASSSRRGGEQYF. CDR3 nucleotides: TGTGCCAGCAGCTCCCGAAGGGGTGGGGAGCAGTACTTC. Complete variable domain (other parts from reference TRBV11-3 and TRBJ2-7): EAGVVQSPRYKIIEKKQPVAFWCNPISGHNTLYWYLQNLGQGPELLIRYENEEAVDDSQLPKDRFSAERLKGVDSTLKIQPAELGDSAVYLCASSSRRGGEQYFGPGTRLTVT.

CDR3 sequence: CASSLERGTGLDVKNIQYF. The CDR3 DNA sequence: TGTGCCAGCAGCTTAGAACGGGGGACGGGACTTGATGTCAAAAACATTCAGTACTTC. This chain joins TRBV7-9 and TRBJ2-4, with a tentative D call TRBD2 (6 bases). The CDR3 totals 19 residues. Per germline, CDR1 SEHNR and CDR2 FQNEAQ (reference sequence). Trimming took 1 base from V and 3 from J, leaving 22 bases between them.

The genes are TRBV11-1 and TRBJ2-5; D perhaps matches TRBD2 (7 bases). The CDR3 runs 14 residues. Germline CDR1 is SGHAT and CDR2 is FQDESV (reference sequence). The V gene lost 3 bases and the J gene lost 5 bases, with 13 bases spanning the gap. CDR3 protein: CASSLSGGGETQYF. Written as DNA, the CDR3 is TGTGCCAGCAGCTTGTCGGGGGGCGGTGAGACCCAGTACTTC.

V usage is TRBV27 and J usage is TRBJ1-6; no reliable D call. The CDR3 spans 15 residues. CDR1 is MNHEY, CDR2 SMNVEV, per germline (reference sequence). V was shortened by 2 bases and J by 5 bases, with 10 bases between the two germline ends. This chain's CDR3 is CASSLNSQDNSPLHF. The CDR3 DNA follows: TGTGCCAGCAGTTTAAACAGCCAAGATAATTCACCCCTCCACTTT.

The chain couples TRBV6-5 to TRBJ2-7; the D gene is possibly TRBD1 (6 bases). Looked up from germline, CDR1 is MNHEY and CDR2 is SVGAGI. Trimming removed 2 bases from V and 6 bases from J, with 11 bases in between. The CDR3 totals 13 residues. CDR3 bases: TGTGCCAGCAGTTACACGGACAGCTCCGAGCAGTACTTC. It codes for CASSYTDSSEQYF.

The chain has TRBV9 and TRBJ2-1; 11 nucleotides line up with TRBD2. The germline CDR1 and CDR2 sequences are SGDLS and YYNGEE. After removal of 0 bases from V and 10 bases from J, the junction contained 9 bases not matched to a gene. The CDR3 has 16 amino acids. CDR3 region: CASSVASLAGGGEQFF. The CDR3 region has the DNA TGTGCCAGCAGCGTAGCTAGTCTAGCGGGGGGTGGAGAGCAGTTCTTC.

The chain employs TRBV28 and TRBJ2-7; TRBD1 agrees at 7 bases. After removal of 3 bases from V and 6 bases from J, the junction contained 11 bases not matched to a gene. The CDR3 runs to 15 residues. Germline CDR1 and CDR2: MDHEN and SYDVKM. CDR3 sequence (DNA): TGTGCCAGCAGTTTGGCGGCAGGGGGTTGGTTCGAGCAGTACTTC. Amino acid sequence: CASSLAAGGWFEQYF.

Only one count was recorded for this clone. The chain joins TRBV6-5 to TRBJ2-3; weak D call: TRBD2 (6 bases). Germline CDR1 is MNHEY and CDR2 is SVGAGI. The CDR3 extends over 13 amino acids. The V end lost 4 bases, the J end lost 10 bases, and 15 bases lay between the germline ends. CDR3 coding DNA: TGTGCCAGCAGTTCCCCCAAACTAGCCTCGCAGTATTTT. This codes for CASSSPKLASQYF.

The chain combines TRBV27 with TRBJ1-5; TRBD1 is a possible D gene (5 bases). The germline V and J ends were trimmed by 10 bases and 3 bases, with 19 bases remaining between them. Germline values: CDR1 MNHEY, CDR2 SMNVEV (reference sequence). This CDR3 region has 15 residues. CDR3 region: CATRWGQGNNQPQHF. The CDR3 region has the DNA TGTGCCACCAGATGGGGCCAGGGTAACAATCAGCCCCAGCATTTT.

The gene calls are TRBV7-2 and TRBJ1-3, with 7 bases fitting TRBD1. J lost 4 bases, V lost 5 bases, and 8 bases had no gene match. The length of the CDR3 is 15 residues. The germline gives CDR1 SGHTA, CDR2 FQGNSA. CDR3 sequence: CASSPPSRGGNTIYF. The CDR3 region has the DNA TGTGCCAGCAGCCCGCCTTCCAGGGGGGGAAACACCATATATTTT.